These T cell receptor beta chains were read from a single sample in a study of shared clonotypes between healthy human individuals. TCRdb keeps only in-frame clones here, not all; method: immunoSEQ multiplex PCR. The sample shows 1,400,000 or so clones, around 98.5% of them seen only once. Sequencing was done on a sample of naive CD4+ T cells sorted from blood. The receptors come from a man in his thirties or forties in good health. The CDR3 runs from the conserved cysteine through the conserved F or W. A D gene is named only where the DNA matches it firmly. Rows may omit the clone size; those that give it use once, few, many or a size class.

cdr3_nt	cdr3_aa	j_call	v_call	d_call	clone_size
TGCGCCAGCATGGGTGGCTTTGCGGGAGGGAGGCAAGAGACCCAGTACTTC	CASMGGFAGGRQETQYF	TRBJ2-5	TRBV10-2	TRBD2	.
TGTGCCAGCTCAACTAGCGGGAGTACCGGGGAGCTGTTTTTT	CASSTSGSTGELFF	TRBJ2-2	TRBV18	TRBD2	.
TGTGCCAGCAGTGAACTAGGGACTAGCGGGAGGGTTAACTTC	CASSELGTSGRVNF	TRBJ2-5	TRBV2	TRBD2	.
TGTGCCACCAGCAGAGGTTGGGCCTCCTACGAGCAGTACTTC	CATSRGWASYEQYF	TRBJ2-7	TRBV15	.	.
TGTGCCAGCAGCCCTAAACTAGCCGGGGAGCTGTTTTTT	CASSPKLAGELFF	TRBJ2-2	TRBV9	.	once
TGTGCCAGCAGCTTAAGGTCTGGGCGGAGCCCCGGGAGCACAGATACGCAGTATTTT	CASSLRSGRSPGSTDTQYF	TRBJ2-3	TRBV7-9	.	.
TGTGCCAGCAGTTTCCGGTTCCGGGACAGGGTGTACTACGAGCAGTACTTC	CASSFRFRDRVYYEQYF	TRBJ2-7	TRBV27	TRBD1	.
TGTGCCAGCAGCTTGGAACCAGCGGGAGACACCGGGGAGCTGTTTTTT	CASSLEPAGDTGELFF	TRBJ2-2	TRBV5-6	TRBD2	.
TGTGCCACCAGCAGGAAGTTTCGTACGGAAGATCAGCCCCAGCATTTT	CATSRKFRTEDQPQHF	TRBJ1-5	TRBV15	.	.
TGTGCCAGTATGCCGGACCCGGGGACGAACTACACCTTC	CASMPDPGTNYTF	TRBJ1-2	TRBV19	.	once
TGTGCCAGCAGTTTGTATGGACAGGGAAAGCATTTT	CASSLYGQGKHF	TRBJ1-5	TRBV7-2	TRBD1	.
TGTGCCAGCAGCTTAAGGCGGGTTTCCTACAATGAGCAGTTCTTC	CASSLRRVSYNEQFF	TRBJ2-1	TRBV7-2	.	.
TGTGCCAGCAGTGAAGTAGGGACTAGCGTGGGGAATGAGCAGTTCTTC	CASSEVGTSVGNEQFF	TRBJ2-1	TRBV2	TRBD2	once
TGTGCCAGCAGCGTAGATGGGGGAGTTTTCTACGAGCAGTACTTC	CASSVDGGVFYEQYF	TRBJ2-7	TRBV9	.	.
TGTGCCAGCTCACCAGGGGGCTCTGCGAGTGGGCAGGGAGTTCCCTACGAGCAGTACTTC	CASSPGGSASGQGVPYEQYF	TRBJ2-7	TRBV18	.	.
TGTGCCAGCAGTGGAGGGGGATATAGCTCCTACAATGAGCAGTTCTTC	CASSGGGYSSYNEQFF	TRBJ2-1	TRBV6-1	.	once
TGTGCCAGTAGTCCCCAAGGGAATCAGCCCCAGCATTTT	CASSPQGNQPQHF	TRBJ1-5	TRBV19	.	.
TGTGCCAGCAGCTTGACGCGGGTGGGTGAGCAGTTCTTC	CASSLTRVGEQFF	TRBJ2-1	TRBV7-2	.	.
TGTGCCAGTATTACCCCGGGACAGGGGGTCCGGAGCAATCAGCCCCAGCATTTT	CASITPGQGVRSNQPQHF	TRBJ1-5	TRBV19	TRBD1	.
TGTGCCAGCAGCCAGGGAGCACAGGGGAGGCAGTACTTC	CASSQGAQGRQYF	TRBJ2-7	TRBV7-3	TRBD1	.
TGTGCCAGCAGCTTAGTCGGGCGTACGCAGTATTTT	CASSLVGRTQYF	TRBJ2-3	TRBV11-2	.	.
TGTGCCAGCAGACACGAATCAGGCTTCTACTACGAGCAGTACTTC	CASRHESGFYYEQYF	TRBJ2-7	TRBV2	.	once
TGTGCCAGCAGTGTTGGGCAGCTCGCCTACGAGCAGTACTTC	CASSVGQLAYEQYF	TRBJ2-7	TRBV6-1	.	.
TGTGCCAGCAGTTTACGGGGGAGCTCCTACAATGAGCAGTTCTTC	CASSLRGSSYNEQFF	TRBJ2-1	TRBV27	.	.
TGTGCCAGCAGTGTCTCCCCTTTGGGGGAGGGACAGGGAGCCTTATCCACAGATACGCAGTATTTT	CASSVSPLGEGQGALSTDTQYF	TRBJ2-3	TRBV2	TRBD1	.
TGTGCCACCAGCACAAGACAGAGCAATCAGCCCCAGCATTTT	CATSTRQSNQPQHF	TRBJ1-5	TRBV15	.	.
TGCGCCAGCGGACATACGGGGGGGTTCCAAGATACGCAGTATTTT	CASGHTGGFQDTQYF	TRBJ2-3	TRBV5-1	TRBD2	once
TGTGCCAGCAGCTTAGGGCAGGGACTGTCGGACGGTAGCAATCAGCCCCAGCATTTT	CASSLGQGLSDGSNQPQHF	TRBJ1-5	TRBV11-2	.	.
TGCGCCAGCAGCCCCCGAGGGGGACCCATTTACGAGCAGTACTTC	CASSPRGGPIYEQYF	TRBJ2-7	TRBV5-1	.	once
TGTGCCAGCAGCACCCGACTAGCGGAGGACCAGTTCTTC	CASSTRLAEDQFF	TRBJ2-1	TRBV9	TRBD2	.
TGTGCCAGCAGCCCATCTCTGTGGGGGGCCAACGTCCTGACTTTC	CASSPSLWGANVLTF	TRBJ2-6	TRBV7-3	.	once
TGTGCCACCAGCAGAGATAAGGCGGCTACTAGCGGATTCTACCAAGAGACCCAGTACTTC	CATSRDKAATSGFYQETQYF	TRBJ2-5	TRBV15	TRBD2	.
TGCAGCGTAGAACGCACGGGAAGGGACACAGATACGCAGTATTTT	CSVERTGRDTDTQYF	TRBJ2-3	TRBV29-1	.	.
TGTGCCAGCAGTCCCAAGTTCGTAGCGGGAAGCTCCTACGAGCAGTACTTC	CASSPKFVAGSSYEQYF	TRBJ2-7	TRBV27	TRBD2	.
TGCAGCGTTCAGGGGCAGAGCTCTGGGGCCAACGTCCTGACTTTC	CSVQGQSSGANVLTF	TRBJ2-6	TRBV29-1	.	.
TGTGCCAGCAGTTTTCCTGGACTAGCGGGAGACTACGAGCAGTACTTC	CASSFPGLAGDYEQYF	TRBJ2-7	TRBV28	TRBD2	few
TGTGCCAGCAGCCCTACGGGAGGCTTGGGAAACACCATATATTTT	CASSPTGGLGNTIYF	TRBJ1-3	TRBV7-9	.	.
TGTGCCAGCAGACTCGGACAGGGCTCCTCCTACGAGCAGTACTTC	CASRLGQGSSYEQYF	TRBJ2-7	TRBV6-6	TRBD1	.
TGTGCCAGCAGCTTACAGGGGGCGACGCGGTATGGCTACACCTTC	CASSLQGATRYGYTF	TRBJ1-2	TRBV13	TRBD1	.
TGTGCCTGGAGTTTAACCGGCAGAAGCAATCAGCCCCAGCATTTT	CAWSLTGRSNQPQHF	TRBJ1-5	TRBV30	.	.
TGCAGCGCTAAAGATTCTGGGGCCAACGTCCTGACTTTC	CSAKDSGANVLTF	TRBJ2-6	TRBV29-1	.	.
TGTGCCTGGAGCGTAACAGCTCGCTCTGGAAACACCATATATTTT	CAWSVTARSGNTIYF	TRBJ1-3	TRBV30	.	once
TGTGCCAGCAGCCCTGGACTCTTTAGCACAGATACGCAGTATTTT	CASSPGLFSTDTQYF	TRBJ2-3	TRBV14	.	.
TGTGCCAGCAGTTACGGGATGGGGTACGAGACCCAGTACTTC	CASSYGMGYETQYF	TRBJ2-5	TRBV6-5	.	.
TGTGCCACCTCAGGGGGCAGGGGCTATGGCTACACCTTC	CATSGGRGYGYTF	TRBJ1-2	TRBV28	TRBD1	.
TGTGCCAGCTCATCAGGGGGCCACAGTGAAGCTTTCTTT	CASSSGGHSEAFF	TRBJ1-1	TRBV18	TRBD1	.